Below, 27 T cell receptor beta chains from the same sample are listed, as sequenced in a study of regulatory T cells in long-lasting Graves disease. Sequencing libraries for TCR beta were prepared with iRepertoire HTBI primers and Arm-PCR of CDR3 regions. TCRdb redid the calling of the multiplex PCR reads with MiXCR, one entry per CDR3 protein. This table holds fewer than 400,000 distinct CDR3 sequences, about 18% found once. The time point is: persistent/refractory GD, antithyroid drugs over 5 years with positive TRAb. PBMC RNA was the source of the TCR library. This sample comprised peripheral blood mononuclear cells (PBMCs), obtained when the disease was refractory, from a patient treated with antithyroid drugs. The receptors shown here come from a female donor with Graves disease.

At least ten counts were recorded for this clonotype. The rearrangement links TRBV10-3 to TRBJ1-5; perhaps TRBD1 as D (6 bases). This CDR3 has 14 amino acids. V was pared by 9 bases and J by 0 bases, with 12 bases between. From germline, CDR1 is ENHRY and CDR2 SYGVKD. CDR3 sequence reads: CAIGGGLSNQPQHF. The CDR3, as DNA: TGTGCCATAGGGGGTGGTCTTAGCAATCAGCCCCAGCATTTT.

This clonotype was detected only a few times. The genes are TRBV9 and TRBJ1-5; 7 bases are shared with TRBD1. The V gene end was trimmed by 2 bases and the J gene end by 4 bases; junction bases not matched to a gene: 6. This CDR3 has 15 amino acids. Germline-derived CDR1 and CDR2 are SGDLS and YYNGEE. As DNA, the CDR3 is TGTGCCAGCAGCGTCAGGGACAGCCTTAATCAGCCCCAGCATTTT. This translates into CASSVRDSLNQPQHF.

Ten or more counts support this clonotype. The genes are TRBV4-1 and TRBJ1-1; a weak D match, TRBD1 (6 bases). The germline V gene encodes CDR1 MGHRA and CDR2 YSYEKL. Deletions cut 0 bases from V and 4 bases from J, with 12 bases between. There are 15 residues in the CDR3. The CDR3 DNA reads as TGCGCCAGCAGCCAAGAAGGACAGACGAGCACTGAAGCTTTCTTT. Translating gives CASSQEGQTSTEAFF.

This clonotype appeared a few times. The gene calls are TRBV6-2 or TRBV6-3 and TRBJ1-2; weak D call: TRBD1 (5 bases). The CDR3 runs to 13 residues. V was shortened by 5 bases and J by 4 bases, with 11 bases between the two germline ends. Germline CDR1 and CDR2: MNHEY and SVGEGT. CDR3 DNA: TGTGCCAGCAGTGGGGGGAATCTCTATGGCTACACCTTC. Translation: CASSGGNLYGYTF.

In this sample, this clonotype turned up many times. The V and J genes are TRBV28 and TRBJ1-5; D may be TRBD1 (6 bases). In germline, CDR1 is MDHEN, CDR2 SYDVKM. This CDR3 has 18 residues. The V end was cut by 11 bases, the J end by 2 bases, with 28 bases between. The CDR3 region has the DNA TGTGCCGCTCAAAGGGGGGACGGCGTAGGGGGTGGCAATCAGCCCCAGCATTTT. As protein: CAAQRGDGVGGGNQPQHF.

As concerns this clonotype: A much larger clone is a single base away; this may be a read error. The V gene is TRBV12-5, the J gene TRBJ2-7; D is possibly TRBD1 (6 bases). CDR1 and CDR2 from the germline V gene are LGHNT and FRNRAP. Trimming removed 6 bases from V and 3 bases from J, with 12 bases in between. There are 13 residues in the CDR3. The CDR3: CASGAGAYYEQYF. The DNA for the CDR3 is TGTGCTAGTGGAGCAGGGGCTTACTACGAGCAGTACTTC.

Ten or more counts support this clonotype. This chain connects TRBV5-1 to TRBJ2-2; D might be TRBD1 (5 bases). V was clipped by 0 bases and J by 4 bases, with 7 bases between them. Looked up from germline, CDR1 is SGHRS and CDR2 is YFSETQ. CDR3 size: 14 residues. The DNA for the CDR3 is TGCGCCAGCAGCTTGGCTGGGGCCACCGGGGAGCTGTTTTTT. Translated, it gives CASSLAGATGELFF.

This clonotype appeared many times. The rearrangement joins TRBV10-3 to TRBJ1-2; TRBD1 agrees at 8 bases. CDR1 and CDR2 from the germline V gene are ENHRY and SYGVKD. This CDR3 has 14 residues. Trimming took 2 bases from V and 8 from J; bases not matched to a gene: 7. DNA of the CDR3: TGTGCCATCAGTGAGGGACAGGGCAGTTTGGGCTACACCTTC. Translating it yields CAISEGQGSLGYTF.

In this sample, this clonotype turned up many times. The chain has TRBV28 and TRBJ1-5, with D unclear. V lost 7 bases and J lost 6, with 16 bases in between. The CDR3 consists of 14 residues. The germline gives CDR1 MDHEN, CDR2 SYDVKM. The CDR3 sequence is CASTLLGGGQPQHF. DNA for the CDR3: TGTGCCAGCACTCTTTTGGGCGGAGGTCAGCCCCAGCATTTT.

This clonotype was seen at least ten times. The gene calls are TRBV7-2 and TRBJ1-6; D perhaps matches TRBD1 (5 bases). The CDR3 runs 14 residues. Trimming left V 2 bases short and J 8 bases short, with 10 bases between. Germline CDR1 and CDR2: SGHTA and FQGNSA. The CDR3 reads CASSLSRVDSPLHF. The CDR3 region has the DNA TGTGCCAGCAGCTTATCCAGGGTTGATTCACCCCTCCACTTT.

The V call is TRBV19, the J call TRBJ1-6; no clear D gene. The CDR3 loop spans 14 amino acids. Germline V gene lookup returns CDR1 LNHDA and CDR2 SQIVND (reference sequence). V shed 3 bases and J shed 7 bases, with 10 bases lying between them. The CDR3 nucleotides are TGTGCCAGTAGTATCTGGGAGCGCAATTCACCCCTCCACTTT. Its translation is CASSIWERNSPLHF. Together with reference TRBV19 and TRBJ1-6, the CDR3 gives the full variable domain: DGGITQSPKYLFRKEGQNVTLSCEQNLNHDAMYWYRQDPGQGLRLIYYSQIVNDFQKGDIAEGYSVSREKKESFPLTVTSAQKNPTAFYLCASSIWERNSPLHFGNGTRLTVT.

This clonotype was seen ten or more times. This sequence joins TRBV19 and TRBJ1-2; D is uncertain. The V end lost 8 bases, the J end lost 6 bases, and 10 bases lay between the germline ends. The length of the CDR3 is 11 residues. Germline assignment: CDR1 LNHDA and CDR2 SQIVND (reference sequence). The CDR3 DNA reads TGTGCCAGTTCGGGCGGCAATGGCTACACCTTC. It specifies CASSGGNGYTF. Complete variable domain (other parts from reference TRBV19 and TRBJ1-2): DGGITQSPKYLFRKEGQNVTLSCEQNLNHDAMYWYRQDPGQGLRLIYYSQIVNDFQKGDIAEGYSVSREKKESFPLTVTSAQKNPTAFYLCASSGGNGYTFGSGTRLTVV.

This sequence joins TRBV5-1 and TRBJ2-3; 7 nucleotides line up with TRBD1. The CDR3 spans 15 residues. Per the germline V gene, CDR1 is SGHRS and CDR2 is YFSETQ. V lost 3 bases, J lost 1 base, and 5 bases stayed unmatched. The DNA for the CDR3 is TGCGCCAGCAGCTCCGTTACAGGGGGCACAGATACGCAGTATTTT. Its protein is CASSSVTGGTDTQYF. The variable domain in full, completed from reference TRBV5-1 and TRBJ2-3, reads KAGVTQTPRYLIKTRGQQVTLSCSPISGHRSVSWYQQTPGQGLQFLFEYFSETQRNKGNFPGRFSGRQFSNSRSEMNVSTLELGDSALYLCASSSVTGGTDTQYFGPGTRLTVL.

This clonotype was seen at least ten times. The chain employs TRBV6-1 and TRBJ1-1; D not resolved. The V gene's germline CDR1 is MNHNS and CDR2 SASEGT. Trimming shortened V by 3 bases and J by 0 bases, and 17 bases separated the two germline ends. This CDR3 has 17 residues. The CDR3 reads CASSETSWQLVNTEAFF. Written as DNA, the CDR3 is TGTGCCAGCAGTGAGACCAGCTGGCAGTTGGTGAACACTGAAGCTTTCTTT.

This clonotype was detected ten times or more. This rearrangement joins TRBV7-8 to TRBJ1-2; D ambiguous. Trimming pared 3 bases from V and 0 bases from J, leaving 5 bases between. The CDR3 runs 13 residues. CDR1 and CDR2 (germline): SGHVS, FQNEAQ. Here the CDR3 reads CASSLLPNYGYTF. In DNA form, the CDR3 reads TGTGCCAGCAGCTTGCTCCCTAACTATGGCTACACCTTC. Full variable domain (missing parts from reference TRBV7-8 and TRBJ1-2): GAGVSQSPRYKVAKRGQDVALRCDPISGHVSLFWYQQALGQGPEFLTYFQNEAQLDKSGLPSDRFFAERPEGSVSTLKIQRTQQEDSAVYLCASSLLPNYGYTFGSGTRLTVV.

The chain employs TRBV6-1 and TRBJ2-7; D not certain. Germline V CDR1 and CDR2: MNHNS, SASEGT. The CDR3 runs to 15 residues. Trimming removed 3 bases from V and 4 bases from J, with 16 bases in between. The CDR3 DNA is TGTGCCAGCAGTGACTTAGTAAAAACGGATTACGAGCAGTACTTC. Encoded protein: CASSDLVKTDYEQYF.

CDR3 sequence (DNA): TGTGCCAGCAGCGTAGCGGGGAATCCAGCCGGGGAGCTGTTTTTT. Its translation: CASSVAGNPAGELFF. The chain links TRBV9 to TRBJ2-2, with D perhaps matching TRBD2 (5 bases). Per the germline V gene, CDR1 is SGDLS and CDR2 is YYNGEE. The CDR3 consists of 15 residues. The V end lost 0 bases, the J end lost 6 bases, and 12 bases lay between the germline ends.

This chain links TRBV2 with TRBJ1-2; D possibly corresponds to TRBD1 (6 bases). This CDR3 comprises 13 residues. The germline V and J ends were trimmed by 7 bases and 4 bases, with 13 bases remaining between them. Germline CDR1 SNHLY, CDR2 FYNNEI. CDR3 sequence (DNA): TGTGCCAGCATCATGGGCAGGGGCTATGGCTACACCTTC. Translating gives CASIMGRGYGYTF.

This clonotype came up many times. The genes are TRBV2 and TRBJ1-5; D is ambiguous. Per germline, CDR1 SNHLY and CDR2 FYNNEI. Between the trimmed V and J ends, which lost 3 bases and 7 bases, there was a span of 10 bases. The CDR3 runs 13 residues. CDR3 amino acids: CASSDLRAQPQHF. In DNA form, the CDR3 reads TGTGCCAGCAGTGATCTAAGGGCCCAGCCCCAGCATTTT.

There are a few counts of this clonotype. The V and J genes are TRBV12-5 and TRBJ1-1; 7 positions agree with TRBD1. The CDR3 has 16 residues. Germline trimming cut 7 bases from V and 2 bases from J; bases unmatched to any gene: 13. The germline gives CDR1 LGHNT, CDR2 FRNRAP. CDR3 DNA: TGTGCTAGTGCTGAGTCTCAGGGGGAGGAAAACACTGAAGCTTTCTTT. It translates to CASAESQGEENTEAFF.

CDR3 sequence reads: CASSQDLGGELFF. The DNA of the CDR3 is TGTGCCAGCAGCCAAGATCTCGGCGGGGAGCTGTTTTTT. The chain couples TRBV14 to TRBJ2-2; no firm D call. Looked up from germline, CDR1 is SGHDN and CDR2 is FVKESK. Trimming took off 0 bases at V and 7 bases at J, with 6 bases between the two ends. This CDR3 contains 13 residues.

This clonotype came up many times. The rearrangement links TRBV11-2 to TRBJ1-1, with D perhaps TRBD1 (5 bases). This CDR3 comprises 15 residues. Trimming cost V 2 bases and J 1 base, with 11 bases left between them. Germline loops: CDR1 SGHAT, CDR2 FQNNGV. The chain's CDR3 is CASSLSWGGNTEAFF. The CDR3 DNA reads as TGTGCCAGCAGCTTATCGTGGGGGGGGAACACTGAAGCTTTCTTT.

The chain uses TRBV24-1 and TRBJ2-5; either TRBD1 or TRBD2 may fit D (5 bases each). This CDR3 has 14 residues. V dropped 3 bases and J dropped 3 bases, with 10 bases sitting between them. Germline CDR1 is KGHDR and CDR2 is SFDVKD. CDR3 nucleotide sequence: TGTGCCACCAGTGATCCCGGGGCCGAAGAGACCCAGTACTTC. Its protein is CATSDPGAEETQYF.

The rearrangement joins TRBV10-3 to TRBJ1-6; TRBD1 is a possible D gene (5 bases). Between the trimmed V and J ends, which lost 2 bases and 7 bases, there was a span of 12 bases. Germline CDR1 reads ENHRY; CDR2 reads SYGVKD. This CDR3 spans 15 amino acids. The CDR3 loop reads CAISETGGGNSPLHF. In DNA, the CDR3 is TGTGCCATCAGTGAGACGGGGGGGGGGAATTCACCCCTCCACTTT.

This clonotype was seen a handful of times. The genes are TRBV30 and TRBJ2-4; maybe TRBD1 (5 bases). Trimming pared 1 base from V and 0 bases from J, leaving 10 bases between. This CDR3 spans 15 amino acids. The germline CDR1 and CDR2 sequences are GTSNPN and SVGIG (reference sequence). Here the CDR3 reads CAWSGTKLAKNIQYF. For the CDR3, the DNA is TGTGCCTGGAGTGGGACAAAACTAGCCAAAAACATTCAGTACTTC.

There are many counts of this clonotype. The chain is built from TRBV2 and TRBJ2-5; D is ambiguous. Deletions cut 2 bases from V and 5 bases from J, with 15 bases between. The length of the CDR3 is 15 residues. Germline V gives CDR1 SNHLY, CDR2 FYNNEI. This CDR3 is CASSEPPSSLETQYF. CDR3 in DNA: TGTGCCAGCAGTGAACCTCCGAGTAGTTTGGAGACCCAGTACTTC.

The V and J genes are TRBV24-1 and TRBJ2-7; D uncertain. Trimming took 1 base from V and 7 from J, leaving 7 bases between them. CDR1 is KGHDR and CDR2 is SFDVKD in the germline V gene. The CDR3 totals 12 residues. This CDR3 reads CATSDFRQEQYF. CDR3 in DNA: TGTGCCACCAGTGATTTCCGACAAGAGCAGTACTTC.